This is a list of T cell receptor beta chains from one sample in a study of blood T cells in healthy people across ages. Each CDR3 protein gets one entry after TCRdb re-called the 5' RACE reads with MiXCR. The data show 500,000 to 600,000 distinct CDR3 sequences, with roughly 28% seen just once and approximately 17% held by the top ten. The sample was blood. These receptors originate from an older woman in good health. CDR3s leave out the opening cysteine and the closing phenylalanine or tryptophan. Fields, in order: V gene, J gene, CDR3 protein.

TRBV7-9	TRBJ2-2	ASSHRTGGTGELF
TRBV6-5	TRBJ2-3	ASSCSASTDTQY
TRBV11-2	TRBJ1-3	ASSLDGTGGGYTIY
TRBV20-1	TRBJ1-1	SAVTYTEAF
TRBV4-2	TRBJ1-2	ASSQDLRDRRRDGYT
TRBV24-1	TRBJ2-1	ATSDSGLGGAGNNEQF
TRBV7-7	TRBJ2-7	ASSPRRGVAYEQY
TRBV4-2	TRBJ1-6	ASSQALGGANSPLH
TRBV12-5	TRBJ1-2	ASGLVLGGGGYT
TRBV12-3/TRBV12-4	TRBJ2-7	ASSLLGGTYEQY
TRBV7-2	TRBJ1-1	TSRPSGRNTEAF
TRBV6-5	TRBJ1-1	ASSAGQGGTEAF
TRBV3-1	TRBJ2-1	ASSQELAGVSYNEQF
TRBV13	TRBJ2-5	ASSLGVLLAGEQETQY
TRBV9	TRBJ2-3	ASSVEGITDTQY
TRBV7-8	TRBJ2-5	ASSRGSAREAQY
TRBV12-3/TRBV12-4	TRBJ1-2	ASSLNHGQGGSNYGYT
TRBV9	TRBJ1-1	ASSVDRGNTEAF
TRBV11-2	TRBJ1-1	ASSFRDTEAF
TRBV7-9	TRBJ1-3	ASSLDGNTIY
TRBV10-3	TRBJ2-2	AISGGLAGGRTGELF
TRBV29-1	TRBJ1-1	SGDRGNTEAF